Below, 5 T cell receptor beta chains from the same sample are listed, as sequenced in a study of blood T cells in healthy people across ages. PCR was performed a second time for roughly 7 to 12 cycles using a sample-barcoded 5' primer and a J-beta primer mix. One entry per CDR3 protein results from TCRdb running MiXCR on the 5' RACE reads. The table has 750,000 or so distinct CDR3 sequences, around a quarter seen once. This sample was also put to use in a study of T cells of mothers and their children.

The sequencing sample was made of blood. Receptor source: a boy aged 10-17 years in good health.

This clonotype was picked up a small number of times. CDR3 DNA: TGTGCCACCAGTGATTTTTGGACCGCCAGCTCCTACGAGCAGTACTTC. This encodes CATSDFWTASSYEQYF. The J gene is TRBJ2-7, the V gene TRBV24-1; D remains unclear. Trimming cost V 1 base and J 0 bases, with 12 bases left between them. CDR1 and CDR2 (germline): KGHDR, SFDVKD. The CDR3 runs 16 residues.

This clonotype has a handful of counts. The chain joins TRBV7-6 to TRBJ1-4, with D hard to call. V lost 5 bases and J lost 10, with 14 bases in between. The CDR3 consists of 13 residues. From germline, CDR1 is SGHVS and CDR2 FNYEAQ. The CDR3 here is CASSLDSPTKLFF. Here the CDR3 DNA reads TGTGCCAGCAGCCTCGATTCCCCGACAAAACTGTTTTTT. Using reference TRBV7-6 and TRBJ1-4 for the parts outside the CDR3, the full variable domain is GAGVSQSPRYKVTKRGQDVALRCDPISGHVSLYWYRQALGQGPEFLTYFNYEAQQDKSGLPNDRFSAERPEGSISTLTIQRTEQRDSAMYRCASSLDSPTKLFFGSGTQLSVL.

The CDR3 region is CASIQGDNYGYTF. The CDR3 DNA reads as TGTGCCAGCATACAGGGAGATAACTATGGCTACACCTTC. This sequence joins TRBV7-9 and TRBJ1-2; tentative D call: TRBD1 (6 bases). V shed 7 bases and J shed 1 base, with 10 bases lying between them. The germline gives CDR1 SEHNR, CDR2 FQNEAQ (reference sequence). The length of the CDR3 is 13 residues.

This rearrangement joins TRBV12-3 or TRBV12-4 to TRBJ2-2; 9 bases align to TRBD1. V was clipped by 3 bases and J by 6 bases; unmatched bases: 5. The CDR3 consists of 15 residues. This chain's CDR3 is CASSFRGTGSGELFF. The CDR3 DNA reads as TGTGCCAGCAGTTTTCGGGGGACAGGGTCCGGGGAGCTGTTTTTT.

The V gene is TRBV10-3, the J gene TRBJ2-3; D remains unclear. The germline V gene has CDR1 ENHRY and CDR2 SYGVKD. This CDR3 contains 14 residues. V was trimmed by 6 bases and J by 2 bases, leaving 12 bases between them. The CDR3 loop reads CAIRTGAVTDTQYF. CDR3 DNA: TGTGCCATCAGGACCGGAGCAGTCACAGATACGCAGTATTTT.